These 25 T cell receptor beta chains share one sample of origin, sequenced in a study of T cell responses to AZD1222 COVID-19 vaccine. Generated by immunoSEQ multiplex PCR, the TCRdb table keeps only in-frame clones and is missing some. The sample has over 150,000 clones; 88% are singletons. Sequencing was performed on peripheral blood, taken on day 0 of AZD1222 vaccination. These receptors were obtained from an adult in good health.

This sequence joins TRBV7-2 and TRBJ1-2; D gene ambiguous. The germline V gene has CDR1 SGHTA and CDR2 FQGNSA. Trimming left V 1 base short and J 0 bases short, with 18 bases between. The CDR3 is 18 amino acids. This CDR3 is CASSLVGSLAGPNYGYTF. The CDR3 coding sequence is TGTGCCAGCAGCTTAGTTGGGTCGTTGGCAGGACCTAACTATGGCTACACCTTC.

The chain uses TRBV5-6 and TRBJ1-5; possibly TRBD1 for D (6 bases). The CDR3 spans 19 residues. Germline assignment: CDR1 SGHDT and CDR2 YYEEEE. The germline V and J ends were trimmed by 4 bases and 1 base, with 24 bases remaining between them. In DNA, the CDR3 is TGTGCCAGCAGCCTGTCACCACAGGGAAGGGGGGAGAGCAATCAGCCCCAGCATTTT. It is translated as CASSLSPQGRGESNQPQHF. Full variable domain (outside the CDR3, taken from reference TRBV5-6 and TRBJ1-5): DAGVTQSPTHLIKTRGQQVTLRCSPKSGHDTVSWYQQALGQGPQFIFQYYEEEERQRGNFPDRFSGHQFPNYSSELNVNALLLGDSALYLCASSLSPQGRGESNQPQHFGDGTRLSIL.

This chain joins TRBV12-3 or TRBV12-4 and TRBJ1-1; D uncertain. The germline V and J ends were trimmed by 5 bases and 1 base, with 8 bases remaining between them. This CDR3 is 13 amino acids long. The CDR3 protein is CASSIGENTEAFF. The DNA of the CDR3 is TGTGCCAGCAGTATTGGGGAGAACACTGAAGCTTTCTTT.

In DNA, the CDR3 is TGTGCCAGTAGTATGATTCCAGGGGGTCGGCAGCCCCAGCATTTT. Its translation: CASSMIPGGRQPQHF. V gene TRBV19 combines with J gene TRBJ1-5; TRBD1 agrees at 7 bases. Trimming took 3 bases from V and 7 from J; bases not matched to a gene: 9. The CDR3 spans 15 residues. The V gene's germline CDR1 is LNHDA and CDR2 SQIVND (reference sequence).

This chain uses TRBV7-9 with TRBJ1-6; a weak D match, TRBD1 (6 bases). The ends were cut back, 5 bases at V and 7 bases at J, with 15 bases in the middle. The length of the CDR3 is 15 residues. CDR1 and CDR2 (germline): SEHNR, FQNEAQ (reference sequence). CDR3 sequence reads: CASSVGGRRNSPLHF. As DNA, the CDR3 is TGTGCCAGCAGCGTTGGGGGGCGCAGGAATTCACCCCTCCACTTT.

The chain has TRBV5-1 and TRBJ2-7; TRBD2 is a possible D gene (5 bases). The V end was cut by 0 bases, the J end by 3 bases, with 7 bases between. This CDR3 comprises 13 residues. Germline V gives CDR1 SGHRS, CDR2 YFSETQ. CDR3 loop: CASSLGAGYEQYF. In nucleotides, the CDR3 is TGCGCCAGCAGCTTGGGGGCGGGCTACGAGCAGTACTTC.

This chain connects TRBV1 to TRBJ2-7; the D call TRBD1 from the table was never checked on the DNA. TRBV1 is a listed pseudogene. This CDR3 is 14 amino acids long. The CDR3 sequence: CTSSPDRFTYEQYF. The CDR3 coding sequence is TGCACCAGCAGTCCCGACAGGTTTACCTACGAGCAGTACTTC.

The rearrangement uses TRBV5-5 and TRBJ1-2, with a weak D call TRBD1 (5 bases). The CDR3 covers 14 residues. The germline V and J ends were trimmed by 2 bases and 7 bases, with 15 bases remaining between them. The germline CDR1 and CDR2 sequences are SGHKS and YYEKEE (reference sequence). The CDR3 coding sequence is TGTGCCAGCAGCTTCACTGGGGCTGGAGGTGGCTACACCTTC. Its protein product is CASSFTGAGGGYTF.

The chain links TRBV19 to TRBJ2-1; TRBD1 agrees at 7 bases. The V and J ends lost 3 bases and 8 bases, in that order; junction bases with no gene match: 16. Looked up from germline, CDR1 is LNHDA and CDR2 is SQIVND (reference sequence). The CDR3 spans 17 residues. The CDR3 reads CASSIPLGDRAADEQFF. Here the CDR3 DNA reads TGTGCCAGTAGTATTCCCCTCGGCGACAGGGCGGCAGATGAGCAGTTCTTC.

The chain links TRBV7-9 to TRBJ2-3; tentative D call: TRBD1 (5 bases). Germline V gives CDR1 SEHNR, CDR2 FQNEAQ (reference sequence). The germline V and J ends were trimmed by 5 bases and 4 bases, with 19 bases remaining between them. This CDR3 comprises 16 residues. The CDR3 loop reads CASSPRTLTFADTQYF. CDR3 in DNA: TGTGCCAGCAGCCCAAGGACACTAACCTTCGCAGATACGCAGTATTTT.

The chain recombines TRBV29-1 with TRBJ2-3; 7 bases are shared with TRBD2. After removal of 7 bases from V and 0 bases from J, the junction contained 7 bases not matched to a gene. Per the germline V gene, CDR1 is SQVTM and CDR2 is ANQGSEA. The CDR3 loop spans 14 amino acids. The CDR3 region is CSADTSDSTDTQYF. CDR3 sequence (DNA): TGCAGCGCCGATACTAGCGATAGCACAGATACGCAGTATTTT.

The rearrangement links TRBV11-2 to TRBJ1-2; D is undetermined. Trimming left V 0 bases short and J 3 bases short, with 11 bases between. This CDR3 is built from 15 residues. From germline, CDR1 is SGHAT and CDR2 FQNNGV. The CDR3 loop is CASSLDPQPHYGYTF. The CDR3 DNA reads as TGTGCCAGCAGCTTAGACCCGCAGCCGCACTATGGCTACACCTTC. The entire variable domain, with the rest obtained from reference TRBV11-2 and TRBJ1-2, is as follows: EAGVAQSPRYKIIEKRQSVAFWCNPISGHATLYWYQQILGQGPKLLIQFQNNGVVDDSQLPKDRFSAERLKGVDSTLKIQPAKLEDSAVYLCASSLDPQPHYGYTFGSGTRLTVV.

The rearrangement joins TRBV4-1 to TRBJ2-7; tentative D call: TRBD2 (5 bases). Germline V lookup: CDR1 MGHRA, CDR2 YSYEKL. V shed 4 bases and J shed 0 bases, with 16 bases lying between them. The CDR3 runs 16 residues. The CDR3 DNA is TGCGCCAGCAGCCTTACAGAGGGCCTGAGCTCCTACGAGCAGTACTTC. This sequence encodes CASSLTEGLSSYEQYF.

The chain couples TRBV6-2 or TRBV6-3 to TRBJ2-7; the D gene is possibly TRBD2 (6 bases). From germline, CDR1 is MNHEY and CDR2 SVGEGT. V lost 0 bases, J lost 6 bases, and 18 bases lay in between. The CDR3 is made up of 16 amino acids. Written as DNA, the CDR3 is TGTGCCAGCAGTTACTCCCGGACTATCGGGGCCAGCGAGCAGTACTTC. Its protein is CASSYSRTIGASEQYF.

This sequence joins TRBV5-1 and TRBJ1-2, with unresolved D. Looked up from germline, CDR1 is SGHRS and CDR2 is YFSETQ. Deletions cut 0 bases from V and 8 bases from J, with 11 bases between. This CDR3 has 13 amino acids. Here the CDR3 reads CASSLGEGFGYTF. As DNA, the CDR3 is TGCGCCAGCAGCTTGGGGGAGGGTTTCGGCTACACCTTC.

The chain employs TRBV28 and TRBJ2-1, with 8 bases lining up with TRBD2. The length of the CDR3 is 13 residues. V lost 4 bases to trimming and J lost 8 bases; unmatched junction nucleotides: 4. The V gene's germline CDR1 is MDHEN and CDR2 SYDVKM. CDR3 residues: CASSSGGPYEQFF. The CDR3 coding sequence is TGTGCCAGCAGTTCGGGGGGGCCGTATGAGCAGTTCTTC. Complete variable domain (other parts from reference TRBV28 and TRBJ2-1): DVKVTQSSRYLVKRTGEKVFLECVQDMDHENMFWYRQDPGLGLRLIYFSYDVKMKEKGDIPEGYSVSREKKERFSLILESASTNQTSMYLCASSSGGPYEQFFGPGTRLTVL.

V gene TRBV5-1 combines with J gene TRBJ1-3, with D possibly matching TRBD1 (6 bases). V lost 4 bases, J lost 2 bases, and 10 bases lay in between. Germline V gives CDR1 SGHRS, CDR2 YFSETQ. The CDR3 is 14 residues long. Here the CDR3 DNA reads TGCGCCAGCAGCGGTACAGGGACTGGAAACACCATATATTTT. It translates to CASSGTGTGNTIYF.

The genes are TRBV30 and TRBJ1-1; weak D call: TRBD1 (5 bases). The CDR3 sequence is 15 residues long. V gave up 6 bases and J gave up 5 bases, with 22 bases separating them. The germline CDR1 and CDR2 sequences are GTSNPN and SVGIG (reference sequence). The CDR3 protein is CACPRHSPGGTEAFF. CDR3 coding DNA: TGTGCCTGCCCCCGACATTCCCCTGGGGGAACTGAAGCTTTCTTT.

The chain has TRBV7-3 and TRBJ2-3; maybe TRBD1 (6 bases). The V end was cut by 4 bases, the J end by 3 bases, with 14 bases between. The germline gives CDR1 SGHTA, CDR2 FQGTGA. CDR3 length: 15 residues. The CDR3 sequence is CASSSGQGGTDTQYF. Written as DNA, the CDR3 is TGTGCCAGCAGCTCCGGACAAGGGGGTACAGATACGCAGTATTTT. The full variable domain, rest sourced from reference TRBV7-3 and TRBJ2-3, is GAGVSQTPSNKVTEKGKYVELRCDPISGHTALYWYRQSLGQGPEFLIYFQGTGAADDSGLPNDRFFAVRPEGSVSTLKIQRTERGDSAVYLCASSSGQGGTDTQYFGPGTRLTVL.

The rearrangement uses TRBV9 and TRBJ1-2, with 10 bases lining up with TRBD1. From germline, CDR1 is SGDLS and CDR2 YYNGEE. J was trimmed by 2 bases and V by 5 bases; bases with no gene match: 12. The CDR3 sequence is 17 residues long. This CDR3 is CASRATGTGVFNYGYTF. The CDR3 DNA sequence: TGTGCCAGCAGAGCCACCGGGACAGGGGTCTTCAACTATGGCTACACCTTC. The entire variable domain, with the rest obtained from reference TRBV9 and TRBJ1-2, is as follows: DSGVTQTPKHLITATGQRVTLRCSPRSGDLSVYWYQQSLDQGLQFLIQYYNGEERAKGNILERFSAQQFPDLHSELNLSSLELGDSALYFCASRATGTGVFNYGYTFGSGTRLTVV.

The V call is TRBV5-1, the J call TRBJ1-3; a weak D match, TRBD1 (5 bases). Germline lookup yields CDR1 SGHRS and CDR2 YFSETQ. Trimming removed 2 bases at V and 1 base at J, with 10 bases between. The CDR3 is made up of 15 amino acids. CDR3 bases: TGCGCCAGCAGCTTCGGCGACAGATCTGGAAACACCATATATTTT. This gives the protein CASSFGDRSGNTIYF.

The CDR3: CASSLGFRNTEAFF. In DNA, the CDR3 is TGTGCCAGCAGCTTAGGATTCAGAAACACTGAAGCTTTCTTT. The V and J genes are TRBV11-2 and TRBJ1-1; D is unresolved. Germline V CDR1 and CDR2: SGHAT, FQNNGV. This CDR3 region has 14 residues. V was pared by 1 base and J by 2 bases, with 8 bases between.

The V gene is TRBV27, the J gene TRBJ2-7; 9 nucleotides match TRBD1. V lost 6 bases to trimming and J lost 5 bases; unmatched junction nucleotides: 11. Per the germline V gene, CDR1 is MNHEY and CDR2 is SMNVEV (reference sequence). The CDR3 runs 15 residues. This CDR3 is CASSQLGTGNNEQYF. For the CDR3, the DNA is TGTGCCAGCAGCCAACTAGGGACAGGGAATAACGAGCAGTACTTC.

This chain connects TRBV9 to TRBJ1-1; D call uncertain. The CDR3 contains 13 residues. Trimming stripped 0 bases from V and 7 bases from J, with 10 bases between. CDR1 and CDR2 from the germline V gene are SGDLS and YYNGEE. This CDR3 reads CASSVGQEGEAFF. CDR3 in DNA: TGTGCCAGCAGCGTAGGTCAGGAGGGTGAAGCTTTCTTT. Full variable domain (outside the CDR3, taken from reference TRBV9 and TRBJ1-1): DSGVTQTPKHLITATGQRVTLRCSPRSGDLSVYWYQQSLDQGLQFLIQYYNGEERAKGNILERFSAQQFPDLHSELNLSSLELGDSALYFCASSVGQEGEAFFGQGTRLTVV.

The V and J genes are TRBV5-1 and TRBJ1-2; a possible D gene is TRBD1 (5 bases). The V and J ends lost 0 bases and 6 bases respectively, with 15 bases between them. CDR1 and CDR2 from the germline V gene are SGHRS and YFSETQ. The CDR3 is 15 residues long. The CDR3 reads CASSLGQGTLDGYTF. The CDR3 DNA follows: TGCGCCAGCAGCTTGGGGCAGGGAACGTTGGATGGCTACACCTTC.